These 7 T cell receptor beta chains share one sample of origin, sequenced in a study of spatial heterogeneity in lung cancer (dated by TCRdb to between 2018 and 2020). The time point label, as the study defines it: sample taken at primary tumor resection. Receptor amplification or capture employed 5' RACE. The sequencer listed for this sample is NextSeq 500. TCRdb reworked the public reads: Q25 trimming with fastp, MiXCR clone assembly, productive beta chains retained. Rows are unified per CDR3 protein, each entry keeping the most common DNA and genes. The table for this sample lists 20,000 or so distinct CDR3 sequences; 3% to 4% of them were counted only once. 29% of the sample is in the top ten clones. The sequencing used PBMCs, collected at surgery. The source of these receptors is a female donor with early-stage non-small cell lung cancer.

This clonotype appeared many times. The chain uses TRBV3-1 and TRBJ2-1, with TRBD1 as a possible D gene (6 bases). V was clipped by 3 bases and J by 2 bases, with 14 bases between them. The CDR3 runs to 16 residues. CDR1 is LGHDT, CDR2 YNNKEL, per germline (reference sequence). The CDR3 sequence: CASSHLGRGTYNEQFF. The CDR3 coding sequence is TGTGCCAGCAGCCATTTGGGCAGGGGAACCTACAATGAGCAGTTCTTC.

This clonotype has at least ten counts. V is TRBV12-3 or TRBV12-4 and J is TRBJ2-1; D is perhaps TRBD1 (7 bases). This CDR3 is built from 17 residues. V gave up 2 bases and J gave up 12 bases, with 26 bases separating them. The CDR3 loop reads CASSLYVPGQLRRGQFF. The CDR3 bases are TGTGCCAGCAGTTTATACGTACCGGGACAGCTCAGGAGGGGGCAGTTCTTC.

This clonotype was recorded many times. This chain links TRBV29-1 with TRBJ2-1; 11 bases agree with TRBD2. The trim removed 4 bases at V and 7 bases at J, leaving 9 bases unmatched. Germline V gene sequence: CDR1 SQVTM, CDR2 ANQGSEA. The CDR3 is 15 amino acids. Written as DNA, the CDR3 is TGCAGCGTTGTTGACCTAGCGGGAGGTCCGAATGAGCAGTTCTTC. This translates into CSVVDLAGGPNEQFF.

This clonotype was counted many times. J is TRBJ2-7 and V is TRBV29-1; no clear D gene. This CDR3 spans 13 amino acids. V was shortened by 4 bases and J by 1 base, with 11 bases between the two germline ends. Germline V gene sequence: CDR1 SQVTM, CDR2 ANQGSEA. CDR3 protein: CSVGDSFSYEQYF. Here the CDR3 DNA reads TGCAGCGTTGGCGATTCCTTTTCCTACGAGCAGTACTTC.

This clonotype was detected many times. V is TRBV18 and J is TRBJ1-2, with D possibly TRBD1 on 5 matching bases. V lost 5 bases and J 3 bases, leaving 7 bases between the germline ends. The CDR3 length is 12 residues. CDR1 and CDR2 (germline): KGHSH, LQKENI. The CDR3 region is CASSEQDYGYTF. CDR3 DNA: TGTGCCAGCTCAGAACAGGACTATGGCTACACCTTC. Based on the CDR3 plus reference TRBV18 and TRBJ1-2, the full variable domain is NAGVMQNPRHLVRRRGQEARLRCSPMKGHSHVYWYRQLPEEGLKFMVYLQKENIIDESGMPKERFSAEFPKEGPSILRIQQVVRGDSAAYFCASSEQDYGYTFGSGTRLTVV.

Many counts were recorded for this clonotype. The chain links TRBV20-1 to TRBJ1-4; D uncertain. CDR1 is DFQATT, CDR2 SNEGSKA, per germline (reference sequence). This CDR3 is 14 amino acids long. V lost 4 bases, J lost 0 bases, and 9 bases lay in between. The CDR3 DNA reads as TGCAGTGCTAACATGCGGGCAACTAATGAAAAACTGTTTTTT. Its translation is CSANMRATNEKLFF.

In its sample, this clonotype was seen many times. This chain's CDR3 is CASSRDRANEKLFF. The DNA of the CDR3 is TGTGCCAGCAGTAGGGACAGGGCTAATGAAAAACTGTTTTTT. V and J are TRBV6-1 and TRBJ1-4; the match to TRBD1 covers 9 bases. The germline V gene encodes CDR1 MNHNS and CDR2 SASEGT. Trimming removed 5 bases from V and 3 bases from J; junction bases left unmatched: 1. The CDR3 runs to 14 residues.